This TCR beta chain was obtained from a study of CD8 T cells in Susac syndrome. This clonotype was found once. Random hexamers were used to reverse transcribe an amount of about 0.45 to 1 ug RNA. TCRdb itself ran the immunoSEQ multiplex PCR reads through MiXCR, one entry per CDR3 protein. The sample has about 300,000 distinct CDR3 sequences, over 75% seen once; the top ten hold more than 0.15%. The CDR3 spans 14 residues. Between the trimmed V and J ends, which lost 2 bases and 5 bases, there was a span of 13 bases. Germline CDR1 and CDR2: SGHAT and FQDESV (reference sequence). Sequencing of TCR beta was performed on blood CD8+ and CD4+ T cells.

The sequencing sample was made of CD8+ T cells from PBMCs. The chain combines TRBV11-1 with TRBJ2-7, with unresolved D. The receptor's source is a human donor with multiple sclerosis. CDR3 in DNA: TGTGCCAGCAGCTTATTGCAGAATAGGGACGAGCAGTACTTC. Its protein product is CASSLLQNRDEQYF.